This entry describes one T cell receptor (beta chain). Per the study methods: Amplification of reference gene primers was used by the study to estimate nucleated cell counts. The data were produced by immunoSEQ multiplex PCR, yet TCRdb's version contains in-frame clones alone and is incomplete. That table is the source of V, J and clone size, and D and trimming were worked out from the DNA. This sample has some 140,000 clones; 75% to 90% occur once, and the top ten carry roughly 18%. The sample originates from a study of blood T cell repertoires in COVID-19. As for the study in general: From T cells, B-cell-depleted T cells, or PBMCs came the material, which was cDNA or gDNA.

The V and J ends lost 4 bases and 4 bases, in that order; junction bases with no gene match: 12. CDR3 length: 16 residues. The germline V gene has CDR1 ENHRY and CDR2 SYGVKD. The V call is TRBV10-3, the J call TRBJ1-2, with 7 bases identical to TRBD1. This sequence originates from a man aged 50 or older with active or convalescent COVID-19. Specimen: peripheral blood. CDR3 protein: CAISGPGQKDGYGYTF. CDR3 DNA sequence: TGTGCCATCAGTGGACCGGGACAGAAGGACGGCTATGGCTACACCTTC.